This T cell receptor (beta chain) is drawn from a study of Graves' ophthalmopathy and Graves' hyperthyroidism. This CDR3 is built from 13 residues. Trimming left V 10 bases short and J 2 bases short, with 11 bases between. Germline V gene sequence: CDR1 ENHRY, CDR2 SYGVKD. Amplification of TCR beta CDR3 regions used RNA transcripts. Second-round multiplex PCR came after a first-round RT-PCR that employed HTBI primers. TCRdb re-called the multiplex PCR reads with MiXCR, one entry per CDR3 protein. Of 200,000 to 300,000 distinct CDR3 sequences in the sample, 45% are singletons; the top ten hold around half.

The sequence came from an adult man with Graves' ophthalmopathy. V is TRBV10-3 and J is TRBJ2-2; D unclear. Sequencing was performed on peripheral blood. CDR3 DNA sequence: TGTGCCACTCAGGACGGTAACACCGGGGAGCTGTTTTTT. This sequence encodes CATQDGNTGELFF.